This record covers a single T cell receptor beta chain. Its antigen is unknown. V was pared by 5 bases and J by 2 bases, with 4 bases of the junction left unmatched. CDR3 length equals 14 residues. CDR1 is LGHNT, CDR2 FRNRAP, per germline. Constant-region reverse primers amplified full-length variable regions, followed by semi-nested Nested Universal Primer A PCR. TCRdb reanalysed the 5' RACE reads using MiXCR and keeps one entry per CDR3 protein. The sample holds some 45,000 distinct CDR3 sequences; roughly 28% are singletons and the top ten take about 2.2%. Naive CD4+ T cells were purified with Tregs depleted by CD25. Findings and caveats of the study: Tumor-infiltrating Treg TCR alpha and beta sequences overlapped most with tumor naive CD4+ T cells, then blood naive. Tumor memory CD4+ T cell TCR gene usage was found to cluster with blood and lymph node memory CD4+ cells and with lymph node naive CD4+ cells.

The genes are TRBV12-5 and TRBJ2-7, with TRBD1 matching over 9 bases. Material for sequencing was naive CD4+ T cells sorted from blood. Indicated subset: naive CD4+ T cells, CD4+CD45RA+CD25-. The sequence derives from a female donor with breast cancer. The CDR3 region has the DNA TGTGCTAGTGGTACCGGGACAGGGACCTACGAGCAGTACTTC. Its translation: CASGTGTGTYEQYF.